Only one count was recorded for the clone carrying this T cell receptor beta chain. The CDR3 has 14 amino acids. With 4 bases clipped from V and 4 bases from J, the junction kept 6 bases outside the gene matches. Per the germline V gene, CDR1 is MNHEY and CDR2 is SVGAGI. These data belong to a study of glioma-infiltrating T cells after dendritic cell vaccination. Study-wide background: Between about 2003 and 2013, patients got autologous tumor lysate-pulsed dendritic cell vaccines.

Primers: 60 V beta forward and 13 J beta reverse. The data were produced by immunoSEQ multiplex PCR, yet TCRdb's version contains in-frame clones alone and is incomplete. This table has roughly 98,000 clones, 70% to 90% appearing once. This chain connects TRBV6-5 to TRBJ2-7; 8 bases align to TRBD1. This receptor was obtained from a human donor with glioblastoma. Material: blood, obtained before dendritic cell vaccination. The CDR3 sequence: CASSLLQGAYEQYF. CDR3 bases: TGTGCCAGCAGTTTGCTCCAGGGGGCTTACGAGCAGTACTTC.